This TCR beta chain was recorded in a study of OX40 agonist ivuxolimab in advanced cancers. About this clone: Its target is not known.

Some clones are missing from TCRdb's copy, which holds only in-frame ones; the method was immunoSEQ multiplex PCR. The repertoire holds 40,000 to 45,000 clones, 75% to 90% seen once, with roughly 2.7% in the top ten. Overall study results and limits: Both blood CD4+ and CD8+ T cells showed clonal growth by week 6 at 0.1 to 3.0 mg/kg. Partial responders treated at 0.1-3.0 mg/kg exhibited clonal expansion among the lowest measured.

Sequencing was performed on CD4+ or CD8+ T cells sorted from blood, taken in a trial of the OX40 agonist ivuxolimab. This sequence was found in an adult with an advanced solid tumor such as melanoma, head and neck, liver or kidney cancer.

CDR3 sequence: CSVEALRDSSRRTF. The DNA for the CDR3 is TGCAGCGTTGAAGCTCTCCGGGACAGCTCACGCCGCACCTTC. J is TRBJ1-2 and V is TRBV29-1; 7 bases are a match to TRBD1. Per the germline V gene, CDR1 is SQVTM and CDR2 is ANQGSEA. The V and J ends lost 1 base and 13 bases, in that order; junction bases with no gene match: 15. This CDR3 has 14 amino acids. Drawing the rest from reference TRBV29-1 and TRBJ1-2, the complete variable domain is SAVISQKPSRDICQRGTSLTIQCQVDSQVTMMFWYRQQPGQSLTLIATANQGSEATYESGFVIDKFPISRPNLTFSTLTVSNMSPEDSSIYLCSVEALRDSSRRTFGSGTRLTVV.